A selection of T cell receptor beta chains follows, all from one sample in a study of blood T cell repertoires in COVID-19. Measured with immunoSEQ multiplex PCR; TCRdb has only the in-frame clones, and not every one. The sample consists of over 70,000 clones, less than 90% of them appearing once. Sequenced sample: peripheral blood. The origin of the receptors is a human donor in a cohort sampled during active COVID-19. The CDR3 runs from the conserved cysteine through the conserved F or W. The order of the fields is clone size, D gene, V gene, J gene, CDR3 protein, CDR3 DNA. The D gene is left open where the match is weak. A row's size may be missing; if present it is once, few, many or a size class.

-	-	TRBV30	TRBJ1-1	CAWAEKQGGTEAFF	TGTGCCTGGGCGGAGAAGCAGGGAGGGACTGAAGCTTTCTTT
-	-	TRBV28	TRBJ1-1	CASSSSQGWLTEAFF	TGTGCCAGCAGTTCGTCACAGGGTTGGTTGACTGAAGCTTTCTTT
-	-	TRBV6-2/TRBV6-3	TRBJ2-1	CASSLQYNEQFF	TGTGCCAGCAGCTTACAGTACAATGAGCAGTTCTTC
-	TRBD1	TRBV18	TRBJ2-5	CASSPPGQGEETQYF	TGTGCCAGCTCACCACCGGGACAGGGGGAAGAGACCCAGTACTTC
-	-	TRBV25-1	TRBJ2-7	CASSDVGRGGIGEQYF	TGTGCCAGCAGTGACGTAGGTAGGGGGGGCATAGGCGAGCAGTACTTC
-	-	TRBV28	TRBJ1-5	CASSPPPRGRAQHF	TGTGCCAGCAGTCCTCCCCCCCGGGGTAGAGCCCAGCATTTT
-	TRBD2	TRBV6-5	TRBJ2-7	CASSYLPTSGRHEQYF	TGTGCCAGCAGTTACCTGCCTACTAGCGGGAGACACGAGCAGTACTTC
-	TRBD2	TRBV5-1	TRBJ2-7	CASSLGGLASFEQYF	TGCGCCAGCAGCTTGGGGGGACTAGCGTCTTTTGAGCAGTACTTC
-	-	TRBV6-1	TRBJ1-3	CASSEGYRSSGNTIYF	TGTGCCAGCAGTGAAGGTTACCGGAGCTCTGGAAACACCATATATTTT
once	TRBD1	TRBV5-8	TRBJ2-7	CASSLTGDYEQYF	TGTGCCAGCAGCCTGACAGGGGACTACGAGCAGTACTTC
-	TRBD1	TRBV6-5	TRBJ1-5	CASSRRGDLNQPQHF	TGTGCCAGCAGTCGCAGGGGGGATCTAAATCAGCCCCAGCATTTT
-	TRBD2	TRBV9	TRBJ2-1	CASSAGTSSYNEQFF	TGTGCCAGCAGCGCCGGGACTAGCTCCTACAATGAGCAGTTCTTC
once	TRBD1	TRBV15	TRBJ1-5	CATSRGRTGGLGNQPQHF	TGTGCCACCAGCAGAGGTCGGACAGGGGGCTTGGGCAATCAGCCCCAGCATTTT
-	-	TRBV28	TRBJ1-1	CASSFEGNTEAFF	TGTGCCAGCAGTTTCGAGGGGAACACTGAAGCTTTCTTT
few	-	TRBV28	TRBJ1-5	CASSSFYMGSGPQHF	TGTGCCAGCAGTTCCTTTTACATGGGTTCAGGGCCCCAGCATTTT
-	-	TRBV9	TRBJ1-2	CASSVTPLPLYGYTF	TGTGCCAGCAGCGTAACCCCCTTGCCACTCTATGGCTACACCTTC
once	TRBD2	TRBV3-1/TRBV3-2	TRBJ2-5	CASSYQAGKETQYF	TGTGCCAGCAGCTACCAAGCGGGGAAAGAGACCCAGTACTTC
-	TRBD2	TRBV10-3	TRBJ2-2	CAISAGRATGELFF	TGTGCCATCAGTGCCGGGAGGGCCACCGGGGAGCTGTTTTTT
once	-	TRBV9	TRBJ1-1	CASSGGGTTEAFF	TGTGCCAGCAGCGGCGGGGGGACCACTGAAGCTTTCTTT
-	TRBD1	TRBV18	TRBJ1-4	CASSPSRQGAGEKLFF	TGTGCCAGCTCACCATCGAGACAGGGGGCAGGTGAAAAACTGTTTTTT
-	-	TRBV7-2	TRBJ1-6	CASSLWGASGSPLHF	TGTGCCAGCAGCTTATGGGGAGCCAGCGGGTCACCCCTCCACTTT
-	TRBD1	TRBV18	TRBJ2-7	CASSLGGQASYEQYF	TGTGCCAGCTCACTAGGCGGACAGGCCTCCTACGAGCAGTACTTC
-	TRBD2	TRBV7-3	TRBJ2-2	CASSLPGTTNTGELFF	TGTGCCAGCAGCTTACCGGGGACTACGAACACCGGGGAGCTGTTTTTT
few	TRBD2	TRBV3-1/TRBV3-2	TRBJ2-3	CASSPGLAGLGYF	TGTGCCAGCAGCCCGGGACTAGCGGGGTTGGGCTATTTT
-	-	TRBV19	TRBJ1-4	CASRLGRNEKLFF	TGTGCCAGCCGACTGGGGCGAAATGAAAAACTGTTTTTT
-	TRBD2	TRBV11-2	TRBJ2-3	CASSFGTSGADTQYF	TGTGCCAGCAGCTTTGGAACTAGCGGGGCAGATACGCAGTATTTT
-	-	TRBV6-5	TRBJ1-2	CASSYRGLGGANGYTF	TGTGCCAGCAGTTACCGGGGCCTAGGGGGGGCAAATGGCTACACCTTC
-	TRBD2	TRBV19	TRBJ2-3	CASSITSGSMVTQYF	TGTGCCAGTAGTATAACTAGCGGGAGTATGGTTACGCAGTATTTT
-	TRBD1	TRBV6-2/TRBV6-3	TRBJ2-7	CASSYPRKGQNYEQYF	TGTGCCAGCAGTTACCCTCGGAAGGGACAGAACTACGAGCAGTACTTC
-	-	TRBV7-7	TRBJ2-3	CASSLRAGTDTQYF	TGTGCTAGCAGCTTACGGGCGGGGACAGATACGCAGTATTTT
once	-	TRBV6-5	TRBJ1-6	CASSYDTGLNSPLHF	TGTGCCAGCAGTTACGACACAGGGCTAAATTCACCCCTCCACTTT
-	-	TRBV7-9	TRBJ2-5	CASSLPGWYQETQYF	TGTGCCAGCAGCTTGCCCGGGTGGTACCAAGAGACCCAGTACTTC
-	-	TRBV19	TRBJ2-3	CASSTPTGATDTQYF	TGTGCCAGTAGTACCCCGACGGGTGCGACAGATACGCAGTATTTT
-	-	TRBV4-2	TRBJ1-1	CASSQDYQGNTEAFF	TGTGCCAGCAGCCAAGATTATCAGGGTAACACTGAAGCTTTCTTT
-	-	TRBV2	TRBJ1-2	CASRPRTIPTF	TGTGCCAGCAGGCCAAGGACAATCCCCACCTTC
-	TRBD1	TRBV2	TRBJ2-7	CASSQTGEQYF	TGTGCCAGCAGTCAGACAGGGGAGCAGTACTTC
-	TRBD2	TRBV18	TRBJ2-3	CASSPRLAGGIDTQYF	TGTGCCAGCTCACCACGACTAGCGGGAGGGATAGATACGCAGTATTTT
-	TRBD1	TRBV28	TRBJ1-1	CASSYRGRETEAFF	TGTGCCAGCAGTTACAGGGGGCGCGAGACTGAAGCTTTCTTT
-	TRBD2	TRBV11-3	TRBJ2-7	CASSLSGGPYEQYF	TGTGCCAGCAGCTTAAGCGGGGGCCCCTACGAGCAGTACTTC
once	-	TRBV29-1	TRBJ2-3	CSAIYGSTDTQYF	TGCAGCGCCATTTACGGGAGTACAGATACGCAGTATTTT
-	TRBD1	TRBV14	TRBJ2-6	CASSQIGLYSDRGDSGANVLTF	TGTGCCAGCAGCCAAATTGGCCTCTATTCAGACAGGGGCGACTCTGGGGCCAACGTCCTGACTTTC
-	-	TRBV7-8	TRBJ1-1	CASSLAPGQRDTEAFF	TGTGCCAGCAGCTTAGCTCCTGGACAGAGAGACACTGAAGCTTTCTTT
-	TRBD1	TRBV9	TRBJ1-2	CASSVEDRGHGYTF	TGTGCCAGCAGCGTAGAGGACAGGGGGCATGGCTACACCTTC
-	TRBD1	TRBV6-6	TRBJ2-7	CASSSPGTGFYEQYF	TGTGCCAGCAGCTCTCCGGGGACAGGCTTCTACGAGCAGTACTTC
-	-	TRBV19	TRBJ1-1	CASTVEAFF	TGTGCCAGTACGGTGGAGGCTTTCTTT
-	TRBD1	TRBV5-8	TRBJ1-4	CASSPPGTGREKLFF	TGTGCCAGCAGCCCCCCGGGGACAGGGAGGGAAAAACTGTTTTTT
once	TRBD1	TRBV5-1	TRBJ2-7	CASSIPGTGSEQYF	TGCGCCAGCAGCATCCCCGGGACAGGGTCCGAGCAGTACTTC
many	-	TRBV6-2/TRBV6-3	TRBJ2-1	CASSPTSSNEQFF	TGTGCCAGCAGTCCGACTAGTTCCAATGAGCAGTTCTTC
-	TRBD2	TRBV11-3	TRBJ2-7	CASSSRRSSGGISYEQYF	TGTGCCAGCAGCTCCCGAAGGTCCAGCGGGGGGATCTCCTACGAGCAGTACTTC
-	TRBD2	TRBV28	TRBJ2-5	CASSSWGGPVTETQYF	TGTGCCAGCAGTTCCTGGGGGGGACCCGTAACGGAGACCCAGTACTTC